The 24 T cell receptor beta chains below all came from one sample that was sequenced in a study of blood T cell repertoires in COVID-19. TCRdb's table, derived via immunoSEQ multiplex PCR, lists solely in-frame clones and lacks some. The sample has 130,000 to 150,000 clones; around 84% are singletons. Sequencing was carried out using peripheral blood. These receptors were obtained from a human donor in a cohort sampled during active COVID-19.

This clone was counted a single time. The V call is TRBV7-6, the J call TRBJ1-1; the match to TRBD1 covers 10 bases. CDR3 length equals 15 residues. V lost 6 bases to trimming and J lost 1 base; unmatched junction nucleotides: 5. Germline lookup yields CDR1 SGHVS and CDR2 FNYEAQ. For the CDR3, the DNA is TGTGCCAGCAGTCCGAGACAGGGGGCGAACACTGAAGCTTTCTTT. Translating it yields CASSPRQGANTEAFF.

The J gene is TRBJ1-5, the V gene TRBV5-8; no clear D gene. V was clipped by 0 bases and J by 7 bases, with 11 bases between them. The CDR3 extends over 14 amino acids. CDR1 and CDR2 (germline): SGHTS, YDEGEE. In DNA form, the CDR3 reads TGTGCCAGCAGCTTGGACAGTACTGGCCAGCCCCAGCATTTT. The encoded protein is CASSLDSTGQPQHF.

This chain uses TRBV6-5 with TRBJ1-2; a weak D match, TRBD1 (6 bases). V lost 3 bases to trimming and J lost 7 bases, with 18 bases between them. From germline, CDR1 is MNHEY and CDR2 SVGAGI. The CDR3 is made up of 15 amino acids. CDR3 in DNA: TGTGCCAGCAGTTATCAGGGGACGCCGTTTGGTGGCTACACCTTC. It yields the protein CASSYQGTPFGGYTF.

This chain connects TRBV5-6 to TRBJ2-5, with 10 nucleotides matching TRBD2. CDR1 SGHDT and CDR2 YYEEEE come from the germline V gene. The J segment lost 5 bases and the V segment lost 7 bases, leaving 8 bases of the junction unmatched. The CDR3 contains 14 residues. CDR3 residues: CASGGLALGETQYF. The CDR3 bases are TGTGCCAGCGGGGGACTAGCGTTGGGGGAGACCCAGTACTTC.

The chain is built from TRBV29-1 and TRBJ2-5, with TRBD2 identical over 7 bases. Germline lookup yields CDR1 SQVTM and CDR2 ANQGSEA. The CDR3 loop spans 12 amino acids. V lost 4 bases, J lost 4 bases, and 3 bases stayed unmatched. The CDR3 DNA is TGCAGCGTTGTAAGCGGGGTAGAGACCCAGTACTTC. The encoded protein is CSVVSGVETQYF.

The chain combines TRBV6-5 with TRBJ1-2, with 8 bases identical to TRBD1. J was trimmed by 7 bases and V by 4 bases; bases with no gene match: 5. The germline gives CDR1 MNHEY, CDR2 SVGAGI. The CDR3 has 13 amino acids. CDR3: CASSSPTGAGYTF. CDR3 sequence (DNA): TGTGCCAGCAGTTCCCCGACAGGGGCTGGCTACACCTTC.

The chain links TRBV7-2 to TRBJ2-1; 9 nucleotides agree with TRBD1. CDR1 is SGHTA, CDR2 FQGNSA, per germline. The CDR3 sequence is 15 residues long. V trimming: 2 bases; J trimming: 5 bases; junction bases outside the gene matches: 4. In DNA, the CDR3 is TGTGCCAGCAGCTTATGGGGACAGGGTAACAATGAGCAGTTCTTC. Encoded protein: CASSLWGQGNNEQFF.

This chain joins TRBV6-2 or TRBV6-3 and TRBJ2-7; 9 bases match TRBD1. The V segment lost 0 bases and the J segment 7 bases; nucleotides outside the gene matches: 7. This CDR3 is built from 15 residues. Germline V lookup: CDR1 MNHEY, CDR2 SVGEGT. The CDR3 here is CASSYSGTGSREQYF. The CDR3 region has the DNA TGTGCCAGCAGTTACTCAGGGACAGGGTCAAGGGAGCAGTACTTC.

The chain links TRBV15 to TRBJ1-1, with 11 positions matching TRBD1. Germline V lookup: CDR1 LNHNV, CDR2 YYDKDF (reference sequence). The V gene end was trimmed by 2 bases and the J gene end by 0 bases; junction bases not matched to a gene: 5. The CDR3 loop spans 17 amino acids. CDR3 loop: CATSRWGQGGMNTEAFF. CDR3 nucleotides: TGTGCCACCAGCAGATGGGGACAGGGGGGTATGAACACTGAAGCTTTCTTT. The variable domain in full, with the rest retrieved from reference TRBV15 and TRBJ1-1, is DAMVIQNPRYQVTQFGKPVTLSCSQTLNHNVMYWYQQKSSQAPKLLFHYYDKDFNNEADTPDNFQSRRPNTSFCFLDIRSPGLGDTAMYLCATSRWGQGGMNTEAFFGQGTRLTVV.

The chain uses TRBV19 and TRBJ2-7; D uncertain. The CDR3 loop spans 16 amino acids. The V gene lost 3 bases and the J gene lost 6 bases, with 21 bases spanning the gap. Germline CDR1 is LNHDA and CDR2 is SQIVND (reference sequence). The DNA of the CDR3 is TGTGCCAGTAGTATCCACGACCGGGTCCCCTTAGGCGAGCAGTACTTC. Protein: CASSIHDRVPLGEQYF.

The table lists this clone with a few counts. The rearrangement joins TRBV2 to TRBJ2-2; TRBD1 agrees at 9 bases. V was pared by 7 bases and J by 2 bases, with 8 bases of the junction left unmatched. CDR3 length: 16 amino acids. Per germline, CDR1 SNHLY and CDR2 FYNNEI. The CDR3: CASIGTGKTNTGELFF. The CDR3 bases are TGTGCCAGCATCGGGACAGGGAAGACAAACACCGGGGAGCTGTTTTTT. The full variable domain, its missing parts supplied by reference TRBV2 and TRBJ2-2, is EPEVTQTPSHQVTQMGQEVILRCVPISNHLYFYWYRQILGQKVEFLVSFYNNEISEKSEIFDDQFSVERPDGSNFTLKIRSTKLEDSAMYFCASIGTGKTNTGELFFGEGSRLTVL.

This chain connects TRBV29-1 to TRBJ2-4; D remains unclear. CDR3 size: 13 residues. V was trimmed by 5 bases and J by 0 bases, leaving 8 bases between them. Germline CDR1 and CDR2: SQVTM and ANQGSEA. CDR3 region: CSVSTLAKNIQYF. CDR3 sequence (DNA): TGCAGCGTTTCGACATTAGCCAAAAACATTCAGTACTTC.

The CDR3 DNA reads as TGTGCCACCAGCAGAGATCGGGCCAACAGGGGTGAAAAACTGTTTTTT. Protein sequence: CATSRDRANRGEKLFF. V and J are TRBV15 and TRBJ1-4, with 7 bases lining up with TRBD1. CDR1 and CDR2 (germline): LNHNV, YYDKDF (reference sequence). The length of the CDR3 is 16 residues. J lost 7 bases, V lost 0 bases, and 8 bases had no gene match.

The rearrangement uses TRBV7-2 and TRBJ2-1; TRBD2 agrees at 13 bases. This CDR3 has 17 amino acids. Germline loops: CDR1 SGHTA, CDR2 FQGNSA. The junction had 2 bases not matched to a gene; V was cut back by 3 bases and J by 0 bases. The CDR3 spells CASSFRLAGGSYNEQFF. CDR3 nucleotides: TGTGCCAGCAGCTTTCGACTAGCGGGGGGCTCCTACAATGAGCAGTTCTTC.

This chain connects TRBV12-3 or TRBV12-4 to TRBJ1-1, with D possibly being TRBD1 (6 bases). The V end lost 6 bases, the J end lost 5 bases, and 13 bases lay between the germline ends. The CDR3 extends over 13 amino acids. As DNA, the CDR3 is TGTGCCAGCAGGCTAACAGGGTGGACTGAAGCTTTCTTT. Translated: CASRLTGWTEAFF.

V and J are TRBV4-1 and TRBJ1-4; tentative D call: TRBD1 (5 bases). Germline CDR1 reads MGHRA; CDR2 reads YSYEKL. This CDR3 is 15 amino acids long. The ends were cut back, 3 bases at V and 0 bases at J, with 8 bases in the middle. The CDR3 DNA is TGCGCCAGCAGCCAGGACATATCAACTAATGAAAAACTGTTTTTT. It yields the protein CASSQDISTNEKLFF.

The chain has TRBV5-1 and TRBJ2-1, with D possibly being TRBD2 (6 bases). The CDR3 length is 14 residues. Trimming stripped 0 bases from V and 9 bases from J, with 13 bases between. Germline V gene lookup returns CDR1 SGHRS and CDR2 YFSETQ. The CDR3 is CASSLGLEGGEQFF. The DNA of the CDR3 is TGCGCCAGCAGCTTGGGACTAGAAGGCGGTGAGCAGTTCTTC.

This chain uses TRBV27 with TRBJ1-5; D remains unclear. This CDR3 is built from 13 residues. The V end lost 2 bases, the J end lost 7 bases, and 9 bases lay between the germline ends. In germline, CDR1 is MNHEY, CDR2 SMNVEV (reference sequence). For the CDR3, the DNA is TGTGCCAGCAGTTTAAGGGAGTGGCAGCCCCAGCATTTT. Its protein product is CASSLREWQPQHF.

The chain is built from TRBV11-3 and TRBJ1-2; D may be TRBD1 (5 bases). Per germline, CDR1 SGHNT and CDR2 YENEEA. CDR3 length equals 11 residues. V was trimmed by 10 bases and J by 6 bases, leaving 12 bases between them. The CDR3 spells CAIQGGDGYTF. CDR3 coding DNA: TGTGCCATCCAGGGAGGGGATGGCTACACCTTC.

The chain links TRBV7-9 to TRBJ1-2; D gene ambiguous. Looked up from germline, CDR1 is SEHNR and CDR2 is FQNEAQ (reference sequence). V was cut by 0 bases and J by 0 bases, with 5 bases left in between. This CDR3 spans 14 amino acids. This chain's CDR3 is CASSLAPANYGYTF. The CDR3 DNA follows: TGTGCCAGCAGCTTAGCACCAGCTAACTATGGCTACACCTTC.

The rearrangement links TRBV5-1 to TRBJ1-1, with TRBD1 matching over 7 bases. J gave up 8 bases and V 0 bases, and 7 bases lay outside the gene matches. Germline CDR1 reads SGHRS; CDR2 reads YFSETQ. This CDR3 comprises 14 residues. CDR3 nucleotide sequence: TGCGCCAGCAGCTTGGGGGATAACAGGGGCGAAGCTTTCTTT. This translates into CASSLGDNRGEAFF. The full variable domain, its missing parts supplied by reference TRBV5-1 and TRBJ1-1, is KAGVTQTPRYLIKTRGQQVTLSCSPISGHRSVSWYQQTPGQGLQFLFEYFSETQRNKGNFPGRFSGRQFSNSRSEMNVSTLELGDSALYLCASSLGDNRGEAFFGQGTRLTVV.

This sequence joins TRBV24-1 and TRBJ1-1, with TRBD1 matching over 8 bases. The ends lost 1 base at V and 2 bases at J; junction bases unmatched: 5. The CDR3 totals 16 residues. CDR1 is KGHDR, CDR2 SFDVKD, per germline. The CDR3 sequence: CATSDFLDRVNTEAFF. The CDR3, as DNA: TGTGCCACCAGTGATTTCCTGGACAGGGTAAACACTGAAGCTTTCTTT.

This clone was detected only once. V is TRBV4-1 and J is TRBJ2-1; the match to TRBD1 covers 11 bases. Germline loops: CDR1 MGHRA, CDR2 YSYEKL. V lost 4 bases, J lost 9 bases, and 14 bases stayed unmatched. This CDR3 is built from 17 residues. CDR3 DNA: TGCGCCAGCAGCCCCTACCCCGGACAGGGGGCCACAGGTGAGCAGTTCTTC. Amino acid sequence: CASSPYPGQGATGEQFF.

The chain employs TRBV7-2 and TRBJ1-2; no clear D gene. V was clipped by 5 bases and J by 4 bases, with 11 bases between them. Per the germline V gene, CDR1 is SGHTA and CDR2 is FQGNSA. This CDR3 comprises 13 residues. CDR3 sequence: CASSRTGFYGYTF. The CDR3 coding sequence is TGTGCCAGCAGCCGGACGGGGTTCTATGGCTACACCTTC.